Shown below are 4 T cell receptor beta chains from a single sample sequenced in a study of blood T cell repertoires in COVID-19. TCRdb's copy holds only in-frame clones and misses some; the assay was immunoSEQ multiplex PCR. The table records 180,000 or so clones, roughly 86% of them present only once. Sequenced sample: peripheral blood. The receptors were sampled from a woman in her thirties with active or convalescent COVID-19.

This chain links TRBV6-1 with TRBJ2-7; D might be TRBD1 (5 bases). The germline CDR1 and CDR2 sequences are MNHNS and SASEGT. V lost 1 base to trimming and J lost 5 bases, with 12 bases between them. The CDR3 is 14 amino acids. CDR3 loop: CASSEVSQGNEQYF. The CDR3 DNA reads TGTGCCAGCAGTGAAGTCTCCCAGGGCAACGAGCAGTACTTC.

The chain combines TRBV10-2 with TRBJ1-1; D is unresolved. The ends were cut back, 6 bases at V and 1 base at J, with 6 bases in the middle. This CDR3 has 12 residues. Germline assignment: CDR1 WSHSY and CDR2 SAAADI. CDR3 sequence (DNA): TGCGCCAGCAGGCCGGGGAACACTGAAGCTTTCTTT. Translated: CASRPGNTEAFF.

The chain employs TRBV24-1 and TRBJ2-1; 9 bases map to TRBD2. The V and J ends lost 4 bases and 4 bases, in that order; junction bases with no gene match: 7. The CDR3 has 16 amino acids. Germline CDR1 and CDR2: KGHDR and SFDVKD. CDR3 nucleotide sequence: TGTGCCACCAGTGACCCGCGGGGGGGCGTTTACAATGAGCAGTTCTTC. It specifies CATSDPRGGVYNEQFF.

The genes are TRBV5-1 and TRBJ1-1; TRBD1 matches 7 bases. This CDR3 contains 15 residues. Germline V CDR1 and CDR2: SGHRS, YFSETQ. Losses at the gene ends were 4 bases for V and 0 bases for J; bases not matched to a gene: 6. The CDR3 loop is CASSPGRGMNTEAFF. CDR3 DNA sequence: TGCGCCAGCAGCCCCGGCAGGGGGATGAACACTGAAGCTTTCTTT.